Shown below are 18 T cell receptor beta chains from a single sample sequenced in a study of OX40 agonist ivuxolimab in advanced cancers. Libraries were made using the immunoSEQ multiplex PCR assay. This immuneACCESS table, as held by TCRdb, lists in-frame sequences with V and J called but not all clones. Of the missing ones, under half trace to an unresolved V gene in checked studies; the others have no known cause. The sample table contains about 84,000 clones; only one count was recorded for about 93% of them. The top ten constitute more than 9.5% of the sample. The sequences come from CD4+ or CD8+ T cells sorted from blood, collected in a trial of the OX40 agonist ivuxolimab. These receptors all stem from an adult with an advanced solid tumor such as melanoma, head and neck, liver or kidney cancer.

V is TRBV7-9 and J is TRBJ2-7, with D maybe TRBD2 (6 bases). Germline CDR1 reads SEHNR; CDR2 reads FQNEAQ (reference sequence). This CDR3 contains 15 residues. V lost 4 bases, J lost 9 bases, and 22 bases lay in between. CDR3 amino acids: CASSYGTQPGEVQYF. CDR3 DNA: TGTGCCAGCAGCTATGGGACGCAACCGGGAGAGGTGCAGTACTTC. Variable domain in full (rest from reference TRBV7-9 and TRBJ2-7): DTGVSQNPRHKITKRGQNVTFRCDPISEHNRLYWYRQTLGQGPEFLTYFQNEAQLEKSRLLSDRFSAERPKGSFSTLEIQRTEQGDSAMYLCASSYGTQPGEVQYFGPGTRLTVT.

The V gene is TRBV7-6, the J gene TRBJ1-1; tentative D call: TRBD1 (6 bases). Trimming took 11 bases from V and 4 from J, leaving 17 bases between them. CDR1 and CDR2 from the germline V gene are SGHVS and FNYEAQ. The CDR3 length is 13 residues. The CDR3 DNA is TGTGCCTCCACATCGGGGGCCGCCACTGAAGCTTTCTTT. Translating it yields CASTSGAATEAFF.

The chain employs TRBV7-9 and TRBJ2-6; the D is unclear. Trimming removed 6 bases at V and 1 base at J, with 4 bases between. This CDR3 has 13 residues. Germline V lookup: CDR1 SEHNR, CDR2 FQNEAQ (reference sequence). This chain's CDR3 is CASSESGANVLTF. In DNA form, the CDR3 reads TGTGCCAGCAGTGAATCTGGGGCCAACGTCCTGACTTTC.

Details on this clone: Other DNA variants within this sample encode the same CDR3. The CDR3 DNA reads as TGTGCCAGCAGTTACTCGATGAGTAATGAGCAGTTCTTC. Encoded protein: CASSYSMSNEQFF. The chain is built from TRBV6-5 and TRBJ2-1, with unresolved D. V lost 0 bases to trimming and J lost 7 bases, with 7 bases between them. Germline lookup yields CDR1 MNHEY and CDR2 SVGAGI. The CDR3 is 13 amino acids.

The rearrangement uses TRBV9 and TRBJ2-2; D is unresolved. CDR3 size: 15 residues. Trimming removed 0 bases at V and 1 base at J, with 7 bases between. Germline V gene sequence: CDR1 SGDLS, CDR2 YYNGEE. CDR3 loop: CASSVVDENTGELFF. DNA for the CDR3: TGTGCCAGCAGCGTAGTGGACGAGAACACCGGGGAGCTGTTTTTT.

The chain is built from TRBV2 and TRBJ2-1; the match to TRBD2 covers 7 bases. The germline V gene has CDR1 SNHLY and CDR2 FYNNEI. There are 16 residues in the CDR3. V was clipped by 7 bases and J by 4 bases; unmatched bases: 13. CDR3 in DNA: TGTGCCAGCAATTTTATAATGCGGGAGCCGTACAATGAGCAGTTCTTC. Protein sequence: CASNFIMREPYNEQFF.

The gene calls are TRBV11-3 and TRBJ2-7; 12 positions agree with TRBD1. From germline, CDR1 is SGHNT and CDR2 YENEEA. The CDR3 extends over 15 amino acids. Germline trimming cut 6 bases from V and 6 bases from J; bases unmatched to any gene: 9. The CDR3 nucleotides read TGTGCCAGCAGTTATTCCGGGACAGGGGGCCGCGAGCAGTACTTC. Protein: CASSYSGTGGREQYF.

V gene TRBV27 combines with J gene TRBJ2-1; D remains unclear. CDR3 length: 13 amino acids. Trimming stripped 3 bases from V and 8 bases from J, with 11 bases between. Germline CDR1 MNHEY, CDR2 SMNVEV (reference sequence). The DNA of the CDR3 is TGTGCCAGCAGTTTTCGTGCGCTCCATGAGCAGTTCTTC. This codes for CASSFRALHEQFF.

This clone was observed a few times. This sequence joins TRBV9 and TRBJ1-2; D gene uncertain. The CDR3 is 14 amino acids. The germline V gene has CDR1 SGDLS and CDR2 YYNGEE. V dropped 0 bases and J dropped 8 bases, with 14 bases sitting between them. CDR3 sequence reads: CASSVGASADGYTF. As DNA, the CDR3 is TGTGCCAGCAGCGTAGGAGCATCAGCCGACGGCTACACCTTC. Looking up the rest from reference TRBV9 and TRBJ1-2 gives the full variable domain: DSGVTQTPKHLITATGQRVTLRCSPRSGDLSVYWYQQSLDQGLQFLIQYYNGEERAKGNILERFSAQQFPDLHSELNLSSLELGDSALYFCASSVGASADGYTFGSGTRLTVV.

The V call is TRBV2, the J call TRBJ1-2, with D perhaps matching TRBD1 (5 bases). Germline V CDR1 and CDR2: SNHLY, FYNNEI. This CDR3 has 17 residues. Trimming removed 2 bases from V and 0 bases from J, with 16 bases in between. CDR3 protein: CASSEWGMRTTNYGYTF. CDR3 in DNA: TGTGCCAGCAGTGAATGGGGGATGCGGACAACTAACTATGGCTACACCTTC.

The chain has TRBV7-8 and TRBJ1-5, with D possibly matching TRBD1 (6 bases). The ends were cut back, 3 bases at V and 7 bases at J, with 16 bases in the middle. The length of the CDR3 is 15 residues. CDR1 SGHVS and CDR2 FQNEAQ come from the germline V gene. The CDR3 reads CASSLGSRRGQPQHF. The CDR3 DNA reads as TGTGCCAGCAGCTTGGGGTCCCGAAGGGGGCAGCCCCAGCATTTT.

The chain employs TRBV28 and TRBJ2-7; a possible D gene is TRBD1 (6 bases). With 2 bases removed from V and 0 bases from J, the gap between germline ends came to 17 bases. This CDR3 region has 17 residues. The germline V gene has CDR1 MDHEN and CDR2 SYDVKM. CDR3 amino acids: CASSLEVRGSLSYEQYF. CDR3 in DNA: TGTGCCAGCAGTTTAGAGGTGAGGGGGTCCCTCTCCTACGAGCAGTACTTC.

V is TRBV14 and J is TRBJ2-2, with TRBD2 matching 14 bases. The V segment lost 4 bases and the J segment 6 bases; nucleotides outside the gene matches: 4. Germline-derived CDR1 and CDR2 are SGHDN and FVKESK. CDR3 length: 16 amino acids. CDR3 residues: CASSRGTSGSSGELFF. In nucleotides, the CDR3 is TGTGCCAGCAGCCGGGGGACTAGCGGGAGTTCCGGGGAGCTGTTTTTT.

This rearrangement joins TRBV5-1 to TRBJ2-7; maybe TRBD2 (6 bases). Germline values: CDR1 SGHRS, CDR2 YFSETQ. Deletions cut 0 bases from V and 6 bases from J, with 13 bases between. The length of the CDR3 is 14 residues. The DNA of the CDR3 is TGCGCCAGCAGCTTGGATCGCGGGATGAGCGAGCAGTACTTC. It codes for CASSLDRGMSEQYF. Complete variable domain (other parts from reference TRBV5-1 and TRBJ2-7): KAGVTQTPRYLIKTRGQQVTLSCSPISGHRSVSWYQQTPGQGLQFLFEYFSETQRNKGNFPGRFSGRQFSNSRSEMNVSTLELGDSALYLCASSLDRGMSEQYFGPGTRLTVT.

This chain connects TRBV6-5 to TRBJ1-2, with 7 bases lining up with TRBD1. Germline V gene sequence: CDR1 MNHEY, CDR2 SVGAGI. CDR3 length equals 14 residues. Losses at the gene ends were 10 bases for V and 2 bases for J; bases not matched to a gene: 10. The DNA of the CDR3 is TGTGCCACCTCCACACCGGGACAGAACTATGGCTACACCTTC. Translated: CATSTPGQNYGYTF.

Concerning this clone itself: A junction end diverges from the germline sequence, so it may reflect a read error. The rearrangement uses TRBV7-7 and TRBJ2-7; D call uncertain. This CDR3 has 15 amino acids. In germline, CDR1 is SSHAT, CDR2 FNYEAQ (reference sequence). In DNA, the CDR3 is TGTGCTAGCAGCCCCCTTAGCTCAAGCTCCTACGAGCAGTACTTC. Protein sequence: CASSPLSSSSYEQYF.

The rearrangement uses TRBV7-2 and TRBJ2-7; perhaps TRBD2 as D (5 bases). Trimming took off 5 bases at V and 3 bases at J, with 20 bases between the two ends. Germline CDR1 is SGHTA and CDR2 is FQGNSA. This CDR3 region has 16 residues. CDR3 in DNA: TGTGCCAGCAGCGGTGCATCAAGCGGAGAATACTACGAGCAGTACTTC. Translated: CASSGASSGEYYEQYF.

The chain links TRBV18 to TRBJ2-1; D unclear. The ends were cut back, 0 bases at V and 0 bases at J, with 6 bases in the middle. From germline, CDR1 is KGHSH and CDR2 LQKENI. This CDR3 is 15 amino acids long. DNA for the CDR3: TGTGCCAGCTCACCACCCCTTAGCTCCTACAATGAGCAGTTCTTC. Protein product: CASSPPLSSYNEQFF.